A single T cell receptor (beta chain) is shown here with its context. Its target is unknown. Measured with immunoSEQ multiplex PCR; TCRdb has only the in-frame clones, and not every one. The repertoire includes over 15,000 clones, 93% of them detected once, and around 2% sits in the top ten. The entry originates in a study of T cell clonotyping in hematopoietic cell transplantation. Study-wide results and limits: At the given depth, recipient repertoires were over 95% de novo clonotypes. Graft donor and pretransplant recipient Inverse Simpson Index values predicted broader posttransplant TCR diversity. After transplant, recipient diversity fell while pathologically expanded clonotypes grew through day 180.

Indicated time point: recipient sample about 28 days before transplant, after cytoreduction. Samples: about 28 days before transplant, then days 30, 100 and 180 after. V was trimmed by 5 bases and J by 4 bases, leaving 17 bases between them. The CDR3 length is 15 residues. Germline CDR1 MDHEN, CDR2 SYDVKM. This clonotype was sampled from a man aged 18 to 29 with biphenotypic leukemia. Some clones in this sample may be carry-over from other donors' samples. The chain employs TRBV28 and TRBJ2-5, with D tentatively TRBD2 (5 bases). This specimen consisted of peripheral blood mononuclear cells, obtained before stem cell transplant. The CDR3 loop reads CASSPPRTEGETQYF. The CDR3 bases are TGTGCCAGCAGTCCACCTCGGACTGAGGGAGAGACCCAGTACTTC.